Below are 2 T cell receptor beta chains sequenced from a single sample in a study of T cells in Graves' hyperthyroidism and ophthalmopathy. It was RNA transcripts that yielded the amplified TCR beta CDR3 regions. The TCR CDR3 was amplified in a first-round RT-PCR using the HTBI primer set. TCRdb passed the multiplex PCR reads through MiXCR, listing each CDR3 protein once. The sample yields 300,000 to 450,000 distinct CDR3 sequences, less than 20% seen once. The sequenced sample was blood. The receptors come from a woman between 35 and 50 years old with Graves' ophthalmopathy.

This clonotype was detected many times. J is TRBJ1-5 and V is TRBV6-1; D possibly corresponds to TRBD1 (5 bases). Germline V CDR1 and CDR2: MNHNS, SASEGT. V dropped 1 base and J dropped 6 bases, with 13 bases sitting between them. This CDR3 region has 15 residues. The CDR3 DNA is TGTGCCAGCAGTGAAGTGAGGCAGGGAGGTCAGCCCCAGCATTTT. The encoded protein is CASSEVRQGGQPQHF.

The chain is built from TRBV12-3 or TRBV12-4 and TRBJ2-2; D gene uncertain. Trimming left V 3 bases short and J 0 bases short, with 11 bases between. This CDR3 is 16 amino acids long. The CDR3 bases are TGTGCCAGCAGTTTTGGGCCCACCCCGAACACCGGGGAGCTGTTTTTT. It encodes CASSFGPTPNTGELFF.